These 20 T cell receptor beta chains were all obtained from the same sample, sequenced in a study of shared clonotypes between healthy human individuals. Sequencing was performed with immunoSEQ multiplex PCR; in TCRdb, only in-frame clones are kept and a portion is missing. Among hundreds of thousands of clones listed, 74% were seen once. Sequencing used memory CD4+ T cells sorted from blood. The subset: CD45RA-negative fraction. The receptor set was obtained from a woman in her twenties or thirties in good health.

This chain uses TRBV6-1 with TRBJ1-2; D is undetermined. V gave up 10 bases and J gave up 4 bases, with 13 bases separating them. CDR1 and CDR2 from the germline V gene are MNHNS and SASEGT. The CDR3 length is 12 residues. CDR3 nucleotide sequence: TGTGCCACCCTGACCGGTAGCTATGGCTACACCTTC. This codes for CATLTGSYGYTF.

The CDR3 reads CASSIWDYWGMNTEAFF. The CDR3 DNA reads as TGTGCCAGTAGTATCTGGGACTATTGGGGGATGAACACTGAAGCTTTCTTT. The chain uses TRBV19 and TRBJ1-1; perhaps TRBD1 as D (5 bases). Germline assignment: CDR1 LNHDA and CDR2 SQIVND (reference sequence). The V end was cut by 3 bases, the J end by 0 bases, with 17 bases between. The CDR3 is made up of 17 amino acids.

This chain connects TRBV5-1 to TRBJ2-7; either TRBD1 or TRBD2 may fit D (5 bases each). This CDR3 is built from 15 residues. Trimming shortened V by 3 bases and J by 7 bases, and 20 bases separated the two germline ends. Germline values: CDR1 SGHRS, CDR2 YFSETQ. CDR3: CASSSGTRGVWEQYF. The CDR3 nucleotides read TGCGCCAGCAGCTCGGGGACCCGCGGAGTGTGGGAGCAGTACTTC.

With regard to this clone: Within the sample, other DNA sequences also encode this same CDR3. The chain links TRBV28 to TRBJ2-7; TRBD2 is a possible D gene (6 bases). The CDR3 has 12 residues. Deletions cut 6 bases from V and 4 bases from J, with 10 bases between. Germline lookup yields CDR1 MDHEN and CDR2 SYDVKM. The CDR3 DNA reads as TGTGCCAGCAGAACCGGAGGGTACGAGCAGTACTTC. Amino acid sequence: CASRTGGYEQYF.

This chain joins TRBV11-3 and TRBJ2-5, with TRBD2 identical over 7 bases. CDR1 is SGHNT and CDR2 is YENEEA in the germline V gene. Germline trimming cut 3 bases from V and 2 bases from J; bases unmatched to any gene: 6. The CDR3 is 15 amino acids. The CDR3 bases are TGTGCCAGCAGCTTGGGGGAGGGCCCACAAGAGACCCAGTACTTC. This gives the protein CASSLGEGPQETQYF.

This clone came up a few times. V usage is TRBV28 and J usage is TRBJ2-7; 9 bases are a match to TRBD1. This CDR3 is 14 amino acids long. The germline CDR1 and CDR2 sequences are MDHEN and SYDVKM. After removal of 2 bases from V and 9 bases from J, the junction contained 8 bases not matched to a gene. The CDR3 nucleotides read TGTGCCAGCAGTTTAGACAGGGGGAATTTTGGGCAGTACTTC. It yields the protein CASSLDRGNFGQYF.

This clone was seen more than once but under ten times. The V and J genes are TRBV2 and TRBJ2-7; 9 bases agree with TRBD2. The V gene end was trimmed by 2 bases and the J gene end by 12 bases; junction bases not matched to a gene: 11. Per germline, CDR1 SNHLY and CDR2 FYNNEI. There are 14 residues in the CDR3. This CDR3 is CASSELAGVRPGYF. The CDR3 region has the DNA TGTGCCAGCAGTGAATTAGCGGGAGTACGCCCCGGGTACTTC.

This clone was seen many times. V is TRBV4-1 and J is TRBJ1-5, with a possible D match to TRBD1 (5 bases). This CDR3 is 15 amino acids long. CDR1 is MGHRA and CDR2 is YSYEKL in the germline V gene. V gave up 3 bases and J gave up 5 bases, with 14 bases separating them. The CDR3 loop reads CASSQTGTPDQPQHF. The CDR3 bases are TGCGCCAGCAGCCAGACCGGGACCCCCGATCAGCCCCAGCATTTT.

The chain combines TRBV29-1 with TRBJ2-6, with TRBD1 as a possible D gene (5 bases). V shed 7 bases and J shed 2 bases, with 12 bases lying between them. This CDR3 has 14 residues. From germline, CDR1 is SQVTM and CDR2 ANQGSEA. The CDR3 protein is CSASDSAGANVLTF. CDR3 DNA sequence: TGCAGCGCATCCGACAGCGCTGGGGCCAACGTCCTGACTTTC.

The chain has TRBV7-6 and TRBJ2-1; 12 bases are a match to TRBD2. Per the germline V gene, CDR1 is SGHVS and CDR2 is FNYEAQ. This CDR3 has 18 amino acids. The junction had 13 bases not matched to a gene; V was cut back by 5 bases and J by 5 bases. The CDR3 DNA reads TGTGCCAGCAGCGCATCGTACAGGACTAGCGGGATCCACAATGAGCAGTTCTTC. Amino acids: CASSASYRTSGIHNEQFF.

Only one count was recorded for this clone. The J gene is TRBJ2-2, the V gene TRBV7-7, with 10 nucleotides matching TRBD2. The germline CDR1 and CDR2 sequences are SSHAT and FNYEAQ (reference sequence). The CDR3 runs to 17 residues. V lost 2 bases and J lost 6; bases outside the gene matches: 9. As DNA, the CDR3 is TGTGCCAGCAGCTTAACCCCTACTAGCGGGAAGCCCGGGGAGCTGTTTTTT. Amino acids: CASSLTPTSGKPGELFF.

The genes are TRBV14 and TRBJ1-1; D unclear. The CDR3 is 13 amino acids. Germline V gene data show CDR1 as SGHDN and CDR2 as FVKESK. V was clipped by 3 bases and J by 4 bases, with 9 bases between them. The CDR3 nucleotides read TGTGCCAGCAGCCACGGACGGGCCACTGAAGCTTTCTTT. It encodes CASSHGRATEAFF.

This clone appeared a few times. The chain has TRBV2 and TRBJ1-1; no clear D gene. From germline, CDR1 is SNHLY and CDR2 FYNNEI. The CDR3 has 14 residues. The germline V and J ends were trimmed by 3 bases and 8 bases, with 16 bases remaining between them. The CDR3 coding sequence is TGTGCCAGCAGTGAGTTGGTGGCCGTTCAGGAAGCTTTCTTT. It yields the protein CASSELVAVQEAFF. Full variable domain (outside the CDR3, taken from reference TRBV2 and TRBJ1-1): EPEVTQTPSHQVTQMGQEVILRCVPISNHLYFYWYRQILGQKVEFLVSFYNNEISEKSEIFDDQFSVERPDGSNFTLKIRSTKLEDSAMYFCASSELVAVQEAFFGQGTRLTVV.

The sample holds a few counts of this clone. Other nucleotide sequences from this sample produce the same CDR3. The chain joins TRBV19 to TRBJ1-3; no definite D call. This CDR3 spans 14 amino acids. Per germline, CDR1 LNHDA and CDR2 SQIVND (reference sequence). V lost 7 bases and J 0 bases, leaving 10 bases between the germline ends. The chain's CDR3 is CASTELSSGNTIYF. In nucleotides, the CDR3 is TGTGCCAGTACAGAATTGAGCTCTGGAAACACCATATATTTT. The whole variable domain, filled in from reference TRBV19 and TRBJ1-3, reads DGGITQSPKYLFRKEGQNVTLSCEQNLNHDAMYWYRQDPGQGLRLIYYSQIVNDFQKGDIAEGYSVSREKKESFPLTVTSAQKNPTAFYLCASTELSSGNTIYFGEGSWLTVV.

The chain recombines TRBV7-2 with TRBJ1-2; D is unresolved. The germline V gene has CDR1 SGHTA and CDR2 FQGNSA. CDR3 length: 13 amino acids. The V end lost 3 bases, the J end lost 4 bases, and 9 bases lay between the germline ends. The CDR3 region has the DNA TGTGCCAGCAGCTTGGGAAGTGGCTATGGCTACACCTTC. Encoded protein: CASSLGSGYGYTF.

The chain links TRBV7-2 to TRBJ2-7, with TRBD2 identical over 8 bases. After removal of 7 bases from V and 0 bases from J, the junction contained 8 bases not matched to a gene. CDR1 is SGHTA and CDR2 is FQGNSA in the germline V gene. The CDR3 loop spans 15 amino acids. The CDR3 sequence: CASKKAGVSSYEQYF. The CDR3 region has the DNA TGTGCCAGCAAAAAAGCGGGAGTAAGCTCCTACGAGCAGTACTTC.

The sample holds one count of this clone. The CDR3 is CASGSNVGQGYTGELFF. In DNA form, the CDR3 reads TGTGCTAGTGGTTCCAACGTTGGGCAGGGATACACCGGGGAGCTGTTTTTT. The J gene is TRBJ2-2, the V gene TRBV12-5, with D possibly TRBD1 on 5 matching bases. This CDR3 spans 17 amino acids. Trimming stripped 4 bases from V and 3 bases from J, with 18 bases between. Germline CDR1 reads LGHNT; CDR2 reads FRNRAP.

J is TRBJ1-1 and V is TRBV7-9, with no clear D. Germline CDR1 SEHNR, CDR2 FQNEAQ (reference sequence). Between the trimmed V and J ends, which lost 1 base and 7 bases, there was a span of 13 bases. The CDR3 runs to 14 residues. The CDR3 sequence: CASSLGVGSGEAFF. DNA of the CDR3: TGTGCCAGCAGCTTAGGTGTGGGATCGGGTGAAGCTTTCTTT.

This clone was seen just once. CDR3 residues: CASYSQLDTGELFF. The CDR3 nucleotides read TGTGCCAGTTACAGTCAACTAGACACCGGGGAGCTGTTTTTT. The genes are TRBV19 and TRBJ2-2, with D perhaps matching TRBD2 (5 bases). CDR3 length equals 14 residues. The germline gives CDR1 LNHDA, CDR2 SQIVND (reference sequence). V lost 8 bases, J lost 3 bases, and 13 bases lay in between.

The chain uses TRBV6-5 and TRBJ2-3; D is unclear. The V gene's germline CDR1 is MNHEY and CDR2 SVGAGI. V shed 1 base and J shed 0 bases, with 11 bases lying between them. The CDR3 is 16 amino acids. CDR3 DNA sequence: TGTGCCAGCAGTTACTTGTACGGAACTAGCACAGATACGCAGTATTTT. This translates into CASSYLYGTSTDTQYF.